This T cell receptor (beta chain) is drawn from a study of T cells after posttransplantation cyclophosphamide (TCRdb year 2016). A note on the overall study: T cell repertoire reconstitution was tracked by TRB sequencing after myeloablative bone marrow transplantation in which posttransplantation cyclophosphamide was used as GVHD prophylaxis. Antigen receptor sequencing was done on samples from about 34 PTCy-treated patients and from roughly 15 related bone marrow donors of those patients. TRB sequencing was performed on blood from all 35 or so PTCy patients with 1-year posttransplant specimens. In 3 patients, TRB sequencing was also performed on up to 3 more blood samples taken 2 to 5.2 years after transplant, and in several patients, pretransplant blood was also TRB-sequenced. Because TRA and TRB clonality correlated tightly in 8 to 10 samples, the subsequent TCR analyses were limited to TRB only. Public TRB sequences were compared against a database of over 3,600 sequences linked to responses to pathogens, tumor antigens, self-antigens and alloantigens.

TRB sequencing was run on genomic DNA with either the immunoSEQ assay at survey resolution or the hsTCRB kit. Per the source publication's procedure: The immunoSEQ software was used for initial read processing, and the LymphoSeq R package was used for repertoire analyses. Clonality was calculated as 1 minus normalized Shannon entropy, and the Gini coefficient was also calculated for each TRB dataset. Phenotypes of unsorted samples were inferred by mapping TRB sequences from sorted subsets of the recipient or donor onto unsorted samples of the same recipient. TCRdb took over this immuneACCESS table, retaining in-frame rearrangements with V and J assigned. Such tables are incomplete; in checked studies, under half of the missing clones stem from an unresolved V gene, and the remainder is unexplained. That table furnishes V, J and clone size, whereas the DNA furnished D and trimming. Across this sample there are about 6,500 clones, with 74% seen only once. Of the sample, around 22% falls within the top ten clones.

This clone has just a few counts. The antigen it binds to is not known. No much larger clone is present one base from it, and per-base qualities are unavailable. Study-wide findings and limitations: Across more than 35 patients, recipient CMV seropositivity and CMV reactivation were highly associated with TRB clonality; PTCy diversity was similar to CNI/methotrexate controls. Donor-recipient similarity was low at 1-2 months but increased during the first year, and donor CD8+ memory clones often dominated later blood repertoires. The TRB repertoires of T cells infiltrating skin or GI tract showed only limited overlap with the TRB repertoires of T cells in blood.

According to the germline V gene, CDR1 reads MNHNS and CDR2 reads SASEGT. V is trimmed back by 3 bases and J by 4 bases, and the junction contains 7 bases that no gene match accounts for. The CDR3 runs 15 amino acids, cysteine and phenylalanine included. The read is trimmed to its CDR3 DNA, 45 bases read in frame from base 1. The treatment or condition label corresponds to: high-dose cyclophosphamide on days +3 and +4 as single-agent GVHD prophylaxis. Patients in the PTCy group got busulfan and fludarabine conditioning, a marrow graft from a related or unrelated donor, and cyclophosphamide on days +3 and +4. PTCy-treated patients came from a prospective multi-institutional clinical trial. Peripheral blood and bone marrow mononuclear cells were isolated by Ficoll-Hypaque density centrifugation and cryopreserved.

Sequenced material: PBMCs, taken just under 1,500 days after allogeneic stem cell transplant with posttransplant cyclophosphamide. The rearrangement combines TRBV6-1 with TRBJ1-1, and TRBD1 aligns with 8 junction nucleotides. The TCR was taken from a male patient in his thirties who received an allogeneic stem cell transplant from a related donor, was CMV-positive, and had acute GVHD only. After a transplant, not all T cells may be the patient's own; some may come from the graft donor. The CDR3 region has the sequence CASSDRGRGVTEAFF. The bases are TGTGCCAGCAGTGACAGGGGGCGCGGGGTCACTGAAGCTTTCTTT.